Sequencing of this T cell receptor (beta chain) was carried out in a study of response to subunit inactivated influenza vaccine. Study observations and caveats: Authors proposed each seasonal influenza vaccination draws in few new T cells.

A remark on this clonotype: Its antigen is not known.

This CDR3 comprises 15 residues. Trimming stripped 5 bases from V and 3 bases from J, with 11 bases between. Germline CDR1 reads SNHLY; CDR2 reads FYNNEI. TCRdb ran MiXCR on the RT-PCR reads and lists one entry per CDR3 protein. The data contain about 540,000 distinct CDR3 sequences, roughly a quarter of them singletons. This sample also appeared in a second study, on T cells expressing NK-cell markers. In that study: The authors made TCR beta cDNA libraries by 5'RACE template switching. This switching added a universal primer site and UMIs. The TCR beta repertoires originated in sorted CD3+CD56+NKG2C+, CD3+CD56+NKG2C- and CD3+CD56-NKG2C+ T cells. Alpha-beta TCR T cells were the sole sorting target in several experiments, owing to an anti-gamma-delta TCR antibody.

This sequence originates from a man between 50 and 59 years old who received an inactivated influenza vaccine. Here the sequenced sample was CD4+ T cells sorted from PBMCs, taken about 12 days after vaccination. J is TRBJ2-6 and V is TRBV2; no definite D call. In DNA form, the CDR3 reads TGTGCCAGCAGTTCCGACCGGAGTGGGGCCAACGTCCTGACTTTC. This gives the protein CASSSDRSGANVLTF.